The entry that follows covers one TCR beta chain sequence. Its target is unknown. At survey level, the immunoSEQ assay was run in its v3.0 version. Sequencing used immunoSEQ multiplex PCR; TCRdb keeps in-frame clones, though not all of them. Of approximately 30,000 clones listed, about 86% are singletons. These data are taken from a study of long-term antiretroviral therapy in people with HIV. Regarding the study as a whole: Versus controls, repertoires in people with HIV had narrower CDR3 length ranges.

The CDR3 extends over 14 amino acids. V was clipped by 5 bases and J by 10 bases; unmatched bases: 11. The germline CDR1 and CDR2 sequences are MRHNA and SNTAGT. Sequences were derived from unsorted PBMCs, sampled 0.8 years after starting antiretroviral therapy. The chain joins TRBV6-4 to TRBJ1-2, with 9 bases lining up with TRBD1. The TCR comes from a woman in her 30s with HIV. The CDR3 region has the DNA TGTGCCAGCAGTCGAACCCCGGGACAGGGTTTCTACACCTTC. Residues: CASSRTPGQGFYTF.